This TCR beta chain was recorded in a study of blood T cell repertoires in COVID-19. Study-level background: Sites in the United States, Italy and Spain provided acute and convalescent COVID-19 samples.

Profiling relied on immunoSEQ multiplex PCR, and the TCRdb table lists in-frame clones only, not all of them. Here the sample spans 350,000 to 400,000 clones, 85% to 90% being singletons. This clone was observed a handful of times. The V gene's germline CDR1 is SNHLY and CDR2 FYNNEI. The length of the CDR3 is 15 residues. Trimming at V came to 1 base and at J to 12 bases, leaving 10 bases not matched to a gene. This TCR was sampled from a woman aged 25-40 years who had recovered from COVID-19. V is TRBV2 and J is TRBJ2-1, with TRBD2 matching over 9 bases. Sequencing input: PBMCs or T cells enriched from blood (not recorded which). CDR3 bases: TGTGCCAGCAGTGAAGTCGGCGCGGGAGGGGCTGGGCAGTTCTTC. As protein: CASSEVGAGGAGQFF.